Sequencing of this TCR beta chain was carried out in a study of shared clonotypes between healthy human individuals. Overall study context: Two women and a few men aged 18 to 49 served as donors.

In the sorted-subset replicate PCRs, approximately 200 ng DNA, some 30,000 T cell genomes, was used. Clones were read by immunoSEQ multiplex PCR, and TCRdb kept only the in-frame ones, dropping some. This repertoire shows some 1,900,000 clones, about 94% found once; its top ten account for 0.9% to 1.5%. Naivety among CD8 cells was defined by CD45RO negativity and positive CCR7 selection, thereby excluding terminally differentiated effector memory CD45RA+ cells. Study-wide results and limits: Larger estimated richness was generally seen in naive subsets than in memory subsets. The study's rarefaction showed incomplete sorted-subset sequencing despite large depth.

A note on this clone: Its antigen is as yet unknown. Other DNA sequences in the same sample also yield this CDR3.

The germline V gene encodes CDR1 SGHNT and CDR2 YYREEE (reference sequence). The CDR3 covers 13 residues. The germline V and J ends were trimmed by 5 bases and 2 bases, with 10 bases remaining between them. The TCR comes from a man aged 18 to 30 in good health. Sequencing was performed on naive CD8+ T cells sorted from blood. The V and J genes are TRBV5-4 and TRBJ1-1, with D uncertain. The DNA of the CDR3 is TGTGCCAGCAGAGAAGACACAAACACTGAAGCTTTCTTT. Translated, it gives CASREDTNTEAFF. The variable domain in full, completed from reference TRBV5-4 and TRBJ1-1, reads ETGVTQSPTHLIKTRGQQVTLRCSSQSGHNTVSWYQQALGQGPQFIFQYYREEENGRGNFPPRFSGLQFPNYSSELNVNALELDDSALYLCASREDTNTEAFFGQGTRLTVV.